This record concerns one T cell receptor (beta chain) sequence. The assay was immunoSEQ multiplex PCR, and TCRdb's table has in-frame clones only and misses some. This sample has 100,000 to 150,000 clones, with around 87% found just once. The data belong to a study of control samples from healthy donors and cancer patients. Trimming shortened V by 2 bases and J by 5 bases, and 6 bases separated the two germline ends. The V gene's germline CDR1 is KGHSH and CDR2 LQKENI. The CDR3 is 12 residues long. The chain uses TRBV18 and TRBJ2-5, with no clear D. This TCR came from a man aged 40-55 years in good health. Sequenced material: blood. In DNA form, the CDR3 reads TGTGCCAGCTCACCAAAGTTCGAGACCCAGTACTTC. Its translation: CASSPKFETQYF.